The 29 T cell receptor beta chains below all came from one sample that was sequenced in a study of OX40 agonist ivuxolimab in advanced cancers. Sequencing used immunoSEQ multiplex PCR; TCRdb keeps in-frame clones, though not all of them. The sample holds approximately 79,000 clones; 85% to 90% are singletons and the top ten take roughly 2.5%. The material sequenced was CD4+ or CD8+ T cells sorted from blood, taken in a trial of the OX40 agonist ivuxolimab. Receptor source: an adult with an advanced solid tumor such as melanoma, head and neck, liver or kidney cancer.

The chain combines TRBV27 with TRBJ2-7, with 7 positions matching TRBD1. The CDR3 is 15 amino acids. Germline V CDR1 and CDR2: MNHEY, SMNVEV (reference sequence). V was clipped by 8 bases and J by 3 bases; unmatched bases: 13. CDR3 sequence (DNA): TGTGCCAGCTCGAGGACCGGGACAGCACTCTACGAGCAGTACGTC. As protein: CASSRTGTALYEQYV.

This chain uses TRBV10-3 with TRBJ2-3, with TRBD2 matching 8 bases. J was trimmed by 5 bases and V by 2 bases; bases with no gene match: 12. This CDR3 has 17 residues. CDR1 and CDR2 (germline): ENHRY, SYGVKD. CDR3 sequence reads: CAISEAPGGAVRDTQYF. Written as DNA, the CDR3 is TGTGCCATCAGTGAGGCGCCCGGGGGGGCCGTAAGAGATACGCAGTATTTT.

This chain connects TRBV6-5 to TRBJ2-7; 11 bases match TRBD1. The CDR3 is made up of 14 amino acids. Trimming took 2 bases from V and 4 from J; bases not matched to a gene: 1. CDR1 and CDR2 (germline): MNHEY, SVGAGI. CDR3 DNA sequence: TGTGCCAGCAGTTACGGGACAGGGGGTTACGAGCAGTACTTC. It is translated as CASSYGTGGYEQYF.

The chain joins TRBV19 to TRBJ2-3, with D unclear. CDR3 length equals 14 residues. CDR1 and CDR2 from the germline V gene are LNHDA and SQIVND (reference sequence). The ends were cut back, 3 bases at V and 4 bases at J, with 11 bases in the middle. The CDR3 loop is CASSIQTGADTQYF. CDR3 nucleotides: TGTGCCAGTAGTATCCAGACCGGTGCAGATACGCAGTATTTT.

The rearrangement links TRBV28 to TRBJ1-3, with a possible D match to TRBD1 (5 bases). The CDR3 loop spans 13 amino acids. Germline CDR1 MDHEN, CDR2 SYDVKM. Deletions cut 10 bases from V and 2 bases from J, with 12 bases between. The CDR3 loop reads CAILPGAGNTIYF. The CDR3, as DNA: TGTGCCATCTTGCCGGGGGCTGGAAACACCATATATTTT.

CDR3 protein: CASSLGKDRDPYF. CDR3 coding DNA: TGTGCCAGCAGCTTAGGGAAGGACAGGGACCCGTATTTT. The chain is built from TRBV7-9 and TRBJ2-3, with 8 bases fitting TRBD1. With V trimmed by 1 base and J by 14 bases, 8 bases remained unmatched. The CDR3 has 13 residues. Germline-derived CDR1 and CDR2 are SEHNR and FQNEAQ (reference sequence).

V gene TRBV6-1 combines with J gene TRBJ2-2; TRBD2 matches 8 bases. The CDR3 covers 15 residues. Looked up from germline, CDR1 is MNHNS and CDR2 is SASEGT. The junction had 11 bases not matched to a gene; V was cut back by 8 bases and J by 6 bases. CDR3 sequence (DNA): TGTGCCAGCTATGCGCGCTTCGGGAGGGCCGGGGAGCTGTTTTTT. Its translation is CASYARFGRAGELFF.

The rearrangement joins TRBV6-6 to TRBJ2-3; D is undetermined. CDR3 length: 14 residues. Trimming left V 2 bases short and J 0 bases short, with 6 bases between. From germline, CDR1 is MNHNY and CDR2 SVGAGI (reference sequence). CDR3 nucleotides: TGTGCCAGCAGTTACACTGTTAGCACAGATACGCAGTATTTT. This gives the protein CASSYTVSTDTQYF.

The chain joins TRBV4-2 to TRBJ1-2, with a possible D match to TRBD1 (6 bases). The germline V and J ends were trimmed by 4 bases and 2 bases, with 26 bases remaining between them. The germline V gene encodes CDR1 LGHNA and CDR2 YNFKEQ. This CDR3 has 19 residues. CDR3 DNA: TGTGCCAGCAGCCTCGCTTCCGGCAGGGGAGGCCACATAAACTATGGCTACACCTTC. Protein product: CASSLASGRGGHINYGYTF.

This chain uses TRBV6-5 with TRBJ1-1; the D gene is possibly TRBD1 (6 bases). CDR1 and CDR2 (germline): MNHEY, SVGAGI. The CDR3 contains 14 residues. V was clipped by 7 bases and J by 2 bases, with 14 bases between them. For the CDR3, the DNA is TGTGCCAGCACCTCATGGACAGCCAACACTGAAGCTTTCTTT. It specifies CASTSWTANTEAFF.

The rearrangement links TRBV18 to TRBJ1-4; D not resolved. V was trimmed by 0 bases and J by 0 bases, leaving 5 bases between them. CDR1 is KGHSH, CDR2 LQKENI, per germline. This CDR3 spans 15 amino acids. The CDR3 here is CASSPPGTTNEKLFF. The CDR3 DNA is TGTGCCAGCTCACCACCAGGGACAACTAATGAAAAACTGTTTTTT.

This rearrangement joins TRBV5-1 to TRBJ2-3, with TRBD1 matching over 7 bases. Losses at the gene ends were 5 bases for V and 2 bases for J; bases not matched to a gene: 5. This CDR3 is built from 14 residues. CDR1 SGHRS and CDR2 YFSETQ come from the germline V gene. CDR3 nucleotides: TGCGCCAGCAGACTAGGGGGCTTCACAGATACGCAGTATTTT. It yields the protein CASRLGGFTDTQYF. Full variable domain (missing parts from reference TRBV5-1 and TRBJ2-3): KAGVTQTPRYLIKTRGQQVTLSCSPISGHRSVSWYQQTPGQGLQFLFEYFSETQRNKGNFPGRFSGRQFSNSRSEMNVSTLELGDSALYLCASRLGGFTDTQYFGPGTRLTVL.

This sequence joins TRBV9 and TRBJ1-6; 10 nucleotides agree with TRBD1. Looked up from germline, CDR1 is SGDLS and CDR2 is YYNGEE. There are 17 residues in the CDR3. The trim removed 4 bases at V and 6 bases at J, leaving 10 bases unmatched. The CDR3, as DNA: TGTGCCAGCAGCCCCCGACAGGGGGCGGATCGTAATTCACCCCTCCACTTT. Protein product: CASSPRQGADRNSPLHF.

CDR3 bases: TGTGCCAGCCGGGGGCGCAACGGGGAGCTGTTTTTT. Translating it yields CASRGRNGELFF. This rearrangement joins TRBV11-3 to TRBJ2-2; D is perhaps TRBD1 or TRBD2 (6 bases each). This CDR3 is built from 12 residues. Germline V gives CDR1 SGHNT, CDR2 YENEEA. Between the trimmed V and J ends, which lost 8 bases and 7 bases, there was a span of 11 bases. Variable domain in full (rest from reference TRBV11-3 and TRBJ2-2): EAGVVQSPRYKIIEKKQPVAFWCNPISGHNTLYWYLQNLGQGPELLIRYENEEAVDDSQLPKDRFSAERLKGVDSTLKIQPAELGDSAVYLCASRGRNGELFFGEGSRLTVL.

V is TRBV10-2 and J is TRBJ1-1, with TRBD1 matching 11 bases. The V segment lost 4 bases and the J segment 10 bases; nucleotides outside the gene matches: 11. Germline V gives CDR1 WSHSY, CDR2 SAAADI. The CDR3 totals 15 residues. CDR3 loop: CASSAGTGGERGAFF. The CDR3 region has the DNA TGCGCCAGCAGTGCCGGGACAGGGGGTGAGCGGGGAGCTTTCTTT.

CDR3: CASRGTGRDTGELFF. The CDR3 DNA sequence: TGTGCCAGCAGAGGGACAGGGAGAGACACCGGGGAGCTGTTTTTT. The chain joins TRBV27 to TRBJ2-2; 9 positions match TRBD1. V was pared by 6 bases and J by 3 bases, with 5 bases of the junction left unmatched. Germline loops: CDR1 MNHEY, CDR2 SMNVEV (reference sequence). The CDR3 runs 15 residues.

The chain carries TRBV5-6 and TRBJ2-3; D unresolved. The CDR3 is 13 amino acids. V lost 6 bases to trimming and J lost 1 base, with 9 bases between them. CDR1 and CDR2 (germline): SGHDT, YYEEEE. CDR3 amino acids: CASNQWGTDTQYF. CDR3 nucleotides: TGTGCCAGCAACCAGTGGGGCACAGATACGCAGTATTTT.

This rearrangement joins TRBV2 to TRBJ1-4; D ambiguous. Germline-derived CDR1 and CDR2 are SNHLY and FYNNEI. Trimming cost V 1 base and J 0 bases, with 12 bases left between them. The CDR3 runs to 17 residues. CDR3 amino acids: CASSEGVIPATNEKLFF. In nucleotides, the CDR3 is TGTGCCAGCAGTGAAGGGGTTATTCCCGCAACTAATGAAAAACTGTTTTTT.

The chain is built from TRBV28 and TRBJ2-6, with D uncertain. Per the germline V gene, CDR1 is MDHEN and CDR2 is SYDVKM. This CDR3 is built from 18 residues. Trimming pared 5 bases from V and 5 bases from J, leaving 22 bases between. In DNA, the CDR3 is TGTGCCAGCAGTGGAACAAGTTTGACACAAAGTCGGGCCAACGTCCTGACTTTC. This sequence encodes CASSGTSLTQSRANVLTF.

V is TRBV9 and J is TRBJ2-1, with 7 bases identical to TRBD2. Germline V gene data show CDR1 as SGDLS and CDR2 as YYNGEE. The CDR3 length is 15 residues. After removal of 4 bases from V and 4 bases from J, the junction contained 8 bases not matched to a gene. The CDR3 region is CASSLADRRYNEQFF. DNA for the CDR3: TGTGCCAGCAGCCTAGCGGACCGAAGATACAATGAGCAGTTCTTC.

This sequence joins TRBV6-6 and TRBJ2-5, with 7 bases matching TRBD1. The CDR3 loop spans 16 amino acids. V lost 1 base and J lost 5; bases outside the gene matches: 10. Per the germline V gene, CDR1 is MNHNY and CDR2 is SVGAGI (reference sequence). DNA for the CDR3: TGTGCCAGCAGTTACTTTCGCACAGGGGATAGCGAGACCCAGTACTTC. It codes for CASSYFRTGDSETQYF.

The rearrangement links TRBV27 to TRBJ2-6, with D perhaps given as TRBD1 or TRBD2 (5 bases each). CDR1 is MNHEY, CDR2 SMNVEV, per germline (reference sequence). This CDR3 has 18 amino acids. V gave up 5 bases and J gave up 0 bases, with 17 bases separating them. DNA of the CDR3: TGTGCCAGCAGTCCGTTTTCGGGGCAGCTCTCTGGGGCCAACGTCCTGACTTTC. This encodes CASSPFSGQLSGANVLTF.

This clone was detected only a few times. The chain carries TRBV7-2 and TRBJ2-7; D possibly corresponds to TRBD2 (5 bases). The CDR3 loop spans 16 amino acids. Trimming left V 3 bases short and J 0 bases short, with 15 bases between. Germline assignment: CDR1 SGHTA and CDR2 FQGNSA. The CDR3 bases are TGTGCCAGCAGCTTGGAAGCCCCGGGGAGCTCCTACGAGCAGTACGTC. Translation gives CASSLEAPGSSYEQYV.

The J gene is TRBJ1-2, the V gene TRBV5-4, with 9 bases identical to TRBD1. CDR3 length equals 13 residues. After removal of 4 bases from V and 4 bases from J, the junction contained 2 bases not matched to a gene. Germline V lookup: CDR1 SGHNT, CDR2 YYREEE (reference sequence). CDR3 sequence (DNA): TGTGCCAGCAGCCAGGACAGGGGCTATGGCTACACCTTC. This translates into CASSQDRGYGYTF. Full variable domain (rest looked up from reference TRBV5-4 and TRBJ1-2): ETGVTQSPTHLIKTRGQQVTLRCSSQSGHNTVSWYQQALGQGPQFIFQYYREEENGRGNFPPRFSGLQFPNYSSELNVNALELDDSALYLCASSQDRGYGYTFGSGTRLTVV.

CDR3 nucleotides: TGTGCCAGCAGCTTATGGGGACAAACCCAAGAGACCCAGTACTTC. Translation: CASSLWGQTQETQYF. The chain links TRBV7-7 to TRBJ2-5, with D tentatively TRBD1 (6 bases). Germline CDR1 and CDR2: SSHAT and FNYEAQ (reference sequence). CDR3 size: 15 residues. The V end was cut by 2 bases, the J end by 1 base, with 11 bases between.

V and J are TRBV18 and TRBJ1-3; weak D call: TRBD1 (5 bases). V was pared by 3 bases and J by 9 bases, with 21 bases between. CDR1 and CDR2 from the germline V gene are KGHSH and LQKENI. CDR3 length: 16 amino acids. The CDR3 DNA follows: TGTGCCAGCTCACCTTCCGGGGGTCTGATTTCCGGCACCATATATTTT. The encoded protein is CASSPSGGLISGTIYF.

The V and J genes are TRBV11-2 and TRBJ2-5, with D uncertain. The CDR3 spans 13 residues. V was shortened by 7 bases and J by 1 base, with 10 bases between the two germline ends. The germline gives CDR1 SGHAT, CDR2 FQNNGV. The CDR3 DNA sequence: TGTGCCAGCACTATAGGGTTCCAAGAGACCCAGTACTTC. This encodes CASTIGFQETQYF.

This sequence joins TRBV29-1 and TRBJ1-1, with TRBD1 matching over 7 bases. Trimming at V came to 7 bases and at J to 4 bases, leaving 9 bases not matched to a gene. Germline V gene lookup returns CDR1 SQVTM and CDR2 ANQGSEA. The CDR3 has 13 amino acids. CDR3 sequence (DNA): TGCAGCGCCGTGGGGCAGGGGGGCACTGAAGCTTTCTTT. The encoded protein is CSAVGQGGTEAFF.

This rearrangement joins TRBV29-1 to TRBJ2-3; D not resolved. Germline-derived CDR1 and CDR2 are SQVTM and ANQGSEA. Between the trimmed V and J ends, which lost 4 bases and 0 bases, there was a span of 11 bases. The CDR3 is 14 amino acids. The CDR3 DNA sequence: TGCAGCGTTGTGGCAGTGTCTAGCACAGATACGCAGTATTTT. The encoded protein is CSVVAVSSTDTQYF.